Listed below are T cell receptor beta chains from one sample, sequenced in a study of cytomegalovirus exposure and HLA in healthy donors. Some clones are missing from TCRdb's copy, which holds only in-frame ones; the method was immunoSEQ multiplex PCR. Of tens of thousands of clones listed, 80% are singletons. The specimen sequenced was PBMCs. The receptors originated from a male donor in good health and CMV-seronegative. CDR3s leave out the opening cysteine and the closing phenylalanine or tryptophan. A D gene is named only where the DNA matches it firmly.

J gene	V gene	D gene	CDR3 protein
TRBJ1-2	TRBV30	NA	AWRTGFGYT
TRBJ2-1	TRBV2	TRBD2	ASRLGTIAGGLNNEQF
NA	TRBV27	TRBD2	ASRRGMTAAYEQY
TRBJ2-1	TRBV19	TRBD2	ASRPRAGTSGTHPSYNEQF
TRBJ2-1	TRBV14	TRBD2	ASSSSWLAGGEQF
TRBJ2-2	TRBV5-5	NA	ASSWVPGDTGELF
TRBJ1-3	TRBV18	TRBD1	ASSRDRATGNTIY
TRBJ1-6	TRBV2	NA	ASRTDSNSPLH
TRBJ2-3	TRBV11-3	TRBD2	ASSLGTSGGSTDTQY
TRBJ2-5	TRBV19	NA	ASSSGRHRETQY
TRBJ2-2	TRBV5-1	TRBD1	ASSSRGLPGRSAGELF
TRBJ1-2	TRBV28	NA	ASSFHGGYT
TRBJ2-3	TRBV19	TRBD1	ASSRGQDRDTQY
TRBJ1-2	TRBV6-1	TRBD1	ASKGGNGYT
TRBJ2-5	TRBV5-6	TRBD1	ASSLQGEQETQY
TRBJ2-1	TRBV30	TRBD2	AWSPGLAGLDEQF
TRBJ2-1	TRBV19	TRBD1	ASGTGANEQF
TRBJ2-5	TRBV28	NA	ASTSMQGIRETQY
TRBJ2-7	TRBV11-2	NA	ASSSRDNHYEQY
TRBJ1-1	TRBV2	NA	ASSDPGETEAF
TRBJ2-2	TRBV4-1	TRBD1	ASSEGQGNTGELF
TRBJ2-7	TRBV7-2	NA	ASSRGGGWDEQY
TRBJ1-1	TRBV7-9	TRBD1	ASSFDRATEAF
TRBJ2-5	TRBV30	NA	AWSQTLIQETQY
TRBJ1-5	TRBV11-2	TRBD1	ASSLGTGINQPQH
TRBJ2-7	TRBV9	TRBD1	ASSVGQGAYEQY
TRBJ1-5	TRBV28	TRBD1	ASSSNRQGYVQPQH
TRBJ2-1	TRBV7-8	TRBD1	ASSSQQGRGANEQF
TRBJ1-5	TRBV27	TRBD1	ASRPRGTGGNQPQH
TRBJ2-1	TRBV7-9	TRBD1	ASSSTGTATYQQF